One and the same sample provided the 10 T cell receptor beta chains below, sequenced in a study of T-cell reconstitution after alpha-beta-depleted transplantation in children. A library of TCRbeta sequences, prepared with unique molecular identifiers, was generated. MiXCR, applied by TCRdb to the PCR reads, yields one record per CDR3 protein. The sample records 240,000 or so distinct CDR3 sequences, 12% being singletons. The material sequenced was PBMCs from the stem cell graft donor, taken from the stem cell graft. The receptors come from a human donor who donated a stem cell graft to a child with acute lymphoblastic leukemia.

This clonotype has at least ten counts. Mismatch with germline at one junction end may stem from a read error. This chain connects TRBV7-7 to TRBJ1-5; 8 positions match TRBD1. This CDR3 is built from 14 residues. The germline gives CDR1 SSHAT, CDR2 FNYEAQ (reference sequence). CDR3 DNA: TGTGCTAGCAGTCAGGACAGGGGCAATCAGCCCCAGCATTTT. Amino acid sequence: CASSQDRGNQPQHF. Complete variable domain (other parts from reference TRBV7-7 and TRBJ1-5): GAGVSQSPRYKVTKRGQDVTLRCDPISSHATLYWYQQALGQGPEFLTYFNYEAQPDKSGLPSDRFSAERPEGSISTLTIQRTEQRDSAMYRCASSQDRGNQPQHFGDGTRLSIL.

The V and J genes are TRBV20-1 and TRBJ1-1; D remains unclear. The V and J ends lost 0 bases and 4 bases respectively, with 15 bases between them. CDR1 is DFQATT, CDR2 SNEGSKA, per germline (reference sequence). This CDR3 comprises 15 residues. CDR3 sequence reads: CSARESSTVGTEAFF. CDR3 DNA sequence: TGCAGTGCTAGAGAGAGTAGCACAGTGGGCACTGAAGCTTTCTTT.

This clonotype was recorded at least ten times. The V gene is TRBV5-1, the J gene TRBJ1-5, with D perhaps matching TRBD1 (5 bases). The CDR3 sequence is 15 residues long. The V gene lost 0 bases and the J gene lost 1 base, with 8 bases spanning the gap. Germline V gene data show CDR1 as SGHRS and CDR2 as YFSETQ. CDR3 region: CASSLGGTSNQPQHF. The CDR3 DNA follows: TGCGCCAGCAGCTTGGGTGGGACGAGCAATCAGCCCCAGCATTTT.

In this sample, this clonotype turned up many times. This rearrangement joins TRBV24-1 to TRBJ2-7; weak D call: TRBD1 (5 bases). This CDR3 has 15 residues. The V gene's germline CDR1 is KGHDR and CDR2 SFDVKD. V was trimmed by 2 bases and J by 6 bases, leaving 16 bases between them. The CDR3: CATSDSDDWGSEQYF. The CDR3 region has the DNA TGTGCCACCAGTGATTCCGACGACTGGGGCTCCGAGCAGTACTTC.

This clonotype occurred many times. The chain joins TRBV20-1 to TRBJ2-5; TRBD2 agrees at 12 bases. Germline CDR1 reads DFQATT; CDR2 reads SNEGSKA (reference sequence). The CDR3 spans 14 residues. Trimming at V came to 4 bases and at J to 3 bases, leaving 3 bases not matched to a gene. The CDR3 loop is CSATGLAGEETQYF. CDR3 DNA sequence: TGCAGTGCTACGGGACTAGCGGGTGAAGAGACCCAGTACTTC.

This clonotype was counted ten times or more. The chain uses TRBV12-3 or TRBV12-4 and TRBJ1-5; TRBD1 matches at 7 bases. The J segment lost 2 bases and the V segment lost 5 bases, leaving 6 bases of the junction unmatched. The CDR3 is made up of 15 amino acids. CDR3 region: CASSPRGTGNQPQHF. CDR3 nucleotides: TGTGCCAGCAGTCCCAGGGGGACGGGCAATCAGCCCCAGCATTTT.

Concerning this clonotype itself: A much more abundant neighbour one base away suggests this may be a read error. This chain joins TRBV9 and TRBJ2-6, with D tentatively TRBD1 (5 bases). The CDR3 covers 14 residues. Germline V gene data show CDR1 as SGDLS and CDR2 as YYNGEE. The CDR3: CASSVDSGANGLTF. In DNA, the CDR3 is TGTGCCAGCAGCGTAGACTCTGGGGCCAACGGCCTGACTTTC.

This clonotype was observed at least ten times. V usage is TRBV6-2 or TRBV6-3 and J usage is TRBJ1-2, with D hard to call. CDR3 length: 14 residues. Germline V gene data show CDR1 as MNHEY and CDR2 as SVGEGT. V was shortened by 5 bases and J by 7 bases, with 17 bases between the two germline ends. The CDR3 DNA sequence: TGTGCCAGCAGTACGCTCGCGGGTTGGTTTGGCTACACCTTC. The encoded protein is CASSTLAGWFGYTF.

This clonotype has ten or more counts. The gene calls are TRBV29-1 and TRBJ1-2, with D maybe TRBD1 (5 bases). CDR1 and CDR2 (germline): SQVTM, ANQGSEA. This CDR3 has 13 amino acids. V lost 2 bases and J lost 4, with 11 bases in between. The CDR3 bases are TGCAGCGTTGAATCGAGGGACGGCTATGGCTACACCTTC. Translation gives CSVESRDGYGYTF. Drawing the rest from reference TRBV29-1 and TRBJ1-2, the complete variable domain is SAVISQKPSRDICQRGTSLTIQCQVDSQVTMMFWYRQQPGQSLTLIATANQGSEATYESGFVIDKFPISRPNLTFSTLTVSNMSPEDSSIYLCSVESRDGYGYTFGSGTRLTVV.

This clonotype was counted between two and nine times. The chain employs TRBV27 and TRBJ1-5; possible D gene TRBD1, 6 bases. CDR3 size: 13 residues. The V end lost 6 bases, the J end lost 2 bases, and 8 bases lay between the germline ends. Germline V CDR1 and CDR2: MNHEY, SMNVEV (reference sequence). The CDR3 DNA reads TGTGCCAGCAGACGACAGGGCAATCAGCCCCAGCATTTT. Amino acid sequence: CASRRQGNQPQHF.